The clone carrying this T cell receptor beta chain was picked up many times. Its antigen is unknown. At one boundary the junction diverges from the germline segment, which might be a read error. Blood, roughly 5.5 milliliters, was collected at each of two time points. This entry belongs to a study of prognosis after radiotherapy for stage I lung cancer. Study as a whole: Enrolled patients were those with stage I non-small cell lung cancer, a group that was recruited between 2018 and 2019. Overall study results and limits: Following stereotactic body radiation therapy, patients who went on to develop distant metastases had lower Shannon entropy. Tumor specificity of the expanded TCR clones was not determined.

From genomic DNA, TCR beta CDR3 was amplified by two-round multiplex PCR. First-round PCR amplification was performed with primers specific to each TRBV and TRBJ gene. Each CDR3 protein is one row after TCRdb ran MiXCR on the multiplex PCR reads. The data contain around 15,000 distinct CDR3 sequences, 17% of them singletons. The sequence derives from a donor over 45 with non-small cell lung cancer. This specimen was PBMCs, taken before or after stereotactic body radiation therapy (not recorded which).

CDR3 region: CAGSPTGANVLTF. CDR3 DNA sequence: TGTGCCGGCTCACCGACTGGGGCCAACGTCCTGACTTTC. The chain links TRBV18 to TRBJ2-6; no clear D gene. Germline V gene sequence: CDR1 KGHSH, CDR2 LQKENI. The CDR3 is 13 residues long. Supplemented by reference TRBV18 and TRBJ2-6, the full variable domain reads NAGVMQNPRHLVRRRGQEARLRCSPMKGHSHVYWYRQLPEEGLKFMVYLQKENIIDESGMPKERFSAEFPKEGPSILRIQQVVRGDSAAYFCAGSPTGANVLTFGAGSRLTVL.